This T cell receptor beta chain was sequenced during a study of T cell responses to AZD1222 COVID-19 vaccine. Study-wide results and caveats: Baseline antibody screening turned up just six seropositive AZD1222 recipients. Dominant CD4 TCR responses targeted spike regions 160-218 and 743-854.

Assay: immunoSEQ multiplex PCR; the TCRdb copy retains only in-frame clones and omits some. This table holds tens of thousands of clones, more than 75% found once. In regard to this clone: Its specificity is not known.

The length of the CDR3 is 13 residues. Trimming cost V 2 bases and J 16 bases; bases outside gene matches: 10. Germline CDR1 and CDR2: MNHNY and SVGAGI (reference sequence). The sequenced sample was peripheral blood, obtained on day 0 of AZD1222 vaccination. This receptor was identified in an adult in good health. The chain combines TRBV6-6 with TRBJ1-3; 8 bases fit TRBD1. CDR3 nucleotides: TGTGCCAGCAGTTACGGGGACCAGACAGGGGTCTATTTT. Its translation: CASSYGDQTGVYF.